The 20 T cell receptor beta chains presented below share a single source sample, sequenced in a study of Tregs in tolerant kidney transplant recipients. Recipients received nonmyeloablative bone marrow transplants from related graft donors, with transient mixed chimerism. Profiled with immunoSEQ multiplex PCR; TCRdb holds only in-frame clones, not every one. Here the sample spans tens of thousands of clones, roughly 93% being singletons. The material sequenced was CD4+ T cells from blood (PBMCs), taken 12 months after the transplant. These receptors were collected from a human patient who received a combined kidney and bone marrow transplant. A subset of T cells may come from the graft donor.

A word on this clone: The sample has other DNA sequences that encode this CDR3 too. The chain links TRBV5-8 to TRBJ1-6; D gene uncertain. This CDR3 is 15 amino acids long. Germline-derived CDR1 and CDR2 are SGHTS and YDEGEE. V was trimmed by 1 base and J by 7 bases, leaving 12 bases between them. In DNA, the CDR3 is TGTGCCAGCAGCTTGCTCCGGGGTAGGAATTCACCCCTCCACTTT. Its protein is CASSLLRGRNSPLHF. Supplemented by reference TRBV5-8 and TRBJ1-6, the full variable domain reads EAGVTQSPTHLIKTRGQQATLRCSPISGHTSVYWYQQALGLGLQFLLWYDEGEERNRGNFPPRFSGRQFPNYSSELNVNALELEDSALYLCASSLLRGRNSPLHFGNGTRLTVT.

The chain uses TRBV4-3 and TRBJ2-7; TRBD2 is a possible D gene (5 bases). This CDR3 spans 12 amino acids. Between the trimmed V and J ends, which lost 0 bases and 12 bases, there was a span of 12 bases. Germline loops: CDR1 LGHNA, CDR2 YSLEER. The CDR3 sequence is CASSQDLGVLYF. CDR3 bases: TGCGCCAGCAGCCAAGACCTGGGAGTTTTGTACTTC.

Worth noting for this clone: Within the sample, other DNA sequences also encode this same CDR3. The gene calls are TRBV19 and TRBJ1-2, with 9 bases lining up with TRBD1. The V segment lost 6 bases and the J segment 4 bases; nucleotides outside the gene matches: 9. This CDR3 comprises 15 residues. CDR1 is LNHDA and CDR2 is SQIVND in the germline V gene (reference sequence). CDR3 in DNA: TGTGCCAGTAGGGGCGGGGGGACAGGGCTCTATGGCTACACCTTC. Translation gives CASRGGGTGLYGYTF.

This chain connects TRBV19 to TRBJ2-3; 10 bases fit TRBD2. The ends lost 5 bases at V and 4 bases at J; junction bases unmatched: 6. The germline V gene encodes CDR1 LNHDA and CDR2 SQIVND (reference sequence). This CDR3 is 15 amino acids long. CDR3 sequence: CASSHSGGSSDTQYF. The CDR3 DNA reads TGTGCCAGTAGTCATAGCGGGGGGAGTTCAGATACGCAGTATTTT.

This clone was found once. This chain connects TRBV11-3 to TRBJ2-5; D perhaps matches TRBD1 (5 bases). This CDR3 contains 16 residues. The germline V gene encodes CDR1 SGHNT and CDR2 YENEEA. V was trimmed by 5 bases and J by 2 bases, leaving 18 bases between them. The CDR3 loop reads CASSNIGAGYQETQYF. CDR3 DNA sequence: TGTGCCAGCAGCAATATTGGTGCAGGGTATCAAGAGACCCAGTACTTC.

The genes are TRBV28 and TRBJ1-2; 10 bases line up with TRBD1. The length of the CDR3 is 14 residues. The trim removed 6 bases at V and 5 bases at J, leaving 6 bases unmatched. Germline CDR1 and CDR2: MDHEN and SYDVKM. CDR3 DNA sequence: TGTGCCAGCAGCGCCGGGGACAGGGGTTATGGCTACACCTTC. This encodes CASSAGDRGYGYTF.

The CDR3 region has the DNA TGTGCCAGCAGCCCAGGGGACCCCAACACAGATACGCAGTATTTT. It yields the protein CASSPGDPNTDTQYF. The V gene is TRBV4-2, the J gene TRBJ2-3; D is perhaps TRBD1 (6 bases). The CDR3 totals 15 residues. The germline gives CDR1 LGHNA, CDR2 YNFKEQ. Trimming left V 4 bases short and J 2 bases short, with 13 bases between.

The rearrangement joins TRBV15 to TRBJ2-1, with 8 positions matching TRBD2. CDR3 length: 16 residues. The germline gives CDR1 LNHNV, CDR2 YYDKDF (reference sequence). The V gene end was trimmed by 3 bases and the J gene end by 0 bases; junction bases not matched to a gene: 4. The CDR3 region is CATSSSRGGSYNEQFF. The DNA for the CDR3 is TGTGCCACCAGCAGCTCTCGGGGGGGCTCCTACAATGAGCAGTTCTTC.

A word on this clone: At one end the junction does not follow the germline gene, possibly because of a read error. Other DNA sequences in the same sample also yield this CDR3. The CDR3 is CASRFRDSNSPLHF. In nucleotides, the CDR3 is TGCGCCAGCAGATTCCGGGACAGCAATTCCCCCCTCCACTTT. The chain joins TRBV4-1 to TRBJ1-6; 7 bases map to TRBD1. The germline V gene encodes CDR1 MGHRA and CDR2 YSYEKL. This CDR3 is built from 14 residues.

V usage is TRBV9 and J usage is TRBJ1-2; 9 bases are shared with TRBD1. This CDR3 has 18 amino acids. Trimming took 4 bases from V and 0 from J; bases not matched to a gene: 13. CDR1 is SGDLS and CDR2 is YYNGEE in the germline V gene. In nucleotides, the CDR3 is TGTGCCAGCAGCACCGACTCGGGGACAGGGAGAACTAACTATGGCTACACCTTC. Amino acids: CASSTDSGTGRTNYGYTF.

The chain joins TRBV5-4 to TRBJ1-1; possibly TRBD1 for D (6 bases). CDR3 length: 14 residues. Germline CDR1 SGHNT, CDR2 YYREEE (reference sequence). V was pared by 3 bases and J by 0 bases, with 9 bases between. CDR3 protein: CASSWGGLNTEAFF. DNA for the CDR3: TGTGCCAGCAGCTGGGGGGGGCTGAACACTGAAGCTTTCTTT.

This clone was counted a single time. The chain links TRBV7-2 to TRBJ2-7, with TRBD2 matching over 10 bases. Germline loops: CDR1 SGHTA, CDR2 FQGNSA. V was pared by 5 bases and J by 4 bases, with 11 bases of the junction left unmatched. The CDR3 totals 16 residues. This chain's CDR3 is CASSPILAGVYYEQYF. The CDR3 nucleotides read TGTGCCAGCAGCCCCATTCTAGCGGGAGTCTATTACGAGCAGTACTTC.

The rearrangement links TRBV5-1 to TRBJ2-2, with no clear D. CDR3 length equals 15 residues. Trimming stripped 3 bases from V and 1 base from J, with 10 bases between. Germline assignment: CDR1 SGHRS and CDR2 YFSETQ. CDR3 sequence: CASSSRPGNTGELFF. The DNA of the CDR3 is TGCGCCAGCAGCTCACGCCCCGGGAACACCGGGGAGCTGTTTTTT.

This clone is a singleton in its sample. The V gene is TRBV18, the J gene TRBJ1-3; D is ambiguous. The CDR3 length is 14 residues. The V end was cut by 1 base, the J end by 3 bases, with 7 bases between. Germline V gene sequence: CDR1 KGHSH, CDR2 LQKENI. The CDR3 region has the DNA TGTGCCAGCTCACCACGGAGCCTTGGAAACACCATATATTTT. The encoded protein is CASSPRSLGNTIYF.

This chain links TRBV29-1 with TRBJ1-2; 12 nucleotides line up with TRBD1. Germline V gene lookup returns CDR1 SQVTM and CDR2 ANQGSEA. V lost 4 bases and J lost 4; bases outside the gene matches: 7. CDR3 size: 15 residues. In DNA, the CDR3 is TGCAGCGTTGGGGGGGACAGGGGGCCGGTCTATGGCTACACCTTC. Protein product: CSVGGDRGPVYGYTF.

J is TRBJ2-1 and V is TRBV10-2, with 12 positions matching TRBD2. V lost 2 bases and J lost 5; bases outside the gene matches: 13. The germline V gene encodes CDR1 WSHSY and CDR2 SAAADI. The CDR3 loop spans 19 amino acids. Here the CDR3 DNA reads TGCGCCAGCAGTGAGATTAGAGGGACACTAGCGGGAGGCAACAATGAGCAGTTCTTC. Its protein product is CASSEIRGTLAGGNNEQFF.

V usage is TRBV10-2 and J usage is TRBJ2-5; perhaps D is TRBD1 or TRBD2 (5 bases each). Matching the DNA end better, TRBJ2-7 makes the J call doubtful. CDR1 and CDR2 from the germline V gene are WSHSY and SAAADI. This CDR3 is 15 amino acids long. CDR3: CASSATVRQGHEQYF. The CDR3 DNA sequence: TGCGCCAGCAGTGCCACCGTTCGGCAGGGACACGAGCAGTACTTC.

The V and J genes are TRBV2 and TRBJ1-5; 8 bases map to TRBD1. The CDR3 length is 14 residues. Germline V CDR1 and CDR2: SNHLY, FYNNEI. V dropped 8 bases and J dropped 4; count of bases not matched to a gene: 7. Written as DNA, the CDR3 is TGTGCCAGCGCGGACAGGGAACGAAATCAGCCCCAGCATTTT. As protein: CASADRERNQPQHF.

This chain joins TRBV6-5 and TRBJ2-7, with 9 bases that match TRBD2. From germline, CDR1 is MNHEY and CDR2 SVGAGI. J gave up 5 bases and V 1 base, and 6 bases lay outside the gene matches. The CDR3 has 15 amino acids. This chain's CDR3 is CASSYFSGRGDEQYF. In DNA form, the CDR3 reads TGTGCCAGCAGTTACTTTAGCGGGAGAGGCGACGAGCAGTACTTC.

The chain uses TRBV7-6 and TRBJ1-1; D is unclear. Germline loops: CDR1 SGHVS, CDR2 FNYEAQ. Trimming cost V 6 bases and J 1 base, with 9 bases left between them. This CDR3 is built from 13 residues. The CDR3 loop is CASRKTENTEAFF. In DNA, the CDR3 is TGTGCCAGCAGAAAAACAGAGAACACTGAAGCTTTCTTT. The full variable domain, rest sourced from reference TRBV7-6 and TRBJ1-1, is GAGVSQSPRYKVTKRGQDVALRCDPISGHVSLYWYRQALGQGPEFLTYFNYEAQQDKSGLPNDRFSAERPEGSISTLTIQRTEQRDSAMYRCASRKTENTEAFFGQGTRLTVV.